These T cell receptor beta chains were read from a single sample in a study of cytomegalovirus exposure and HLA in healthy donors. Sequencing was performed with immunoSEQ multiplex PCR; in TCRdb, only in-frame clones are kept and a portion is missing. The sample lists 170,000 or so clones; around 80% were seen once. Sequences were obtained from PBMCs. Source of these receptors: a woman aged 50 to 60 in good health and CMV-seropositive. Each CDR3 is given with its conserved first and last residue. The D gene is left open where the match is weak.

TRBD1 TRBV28 CASSLPGQGNYGYTF
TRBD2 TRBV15 CATSTRAGGYNEQFF
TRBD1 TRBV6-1 CASSEADRGWIGNTIYF
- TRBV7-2 CASSLEHTDTQYF
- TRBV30 CAWSVLGLLDEQYF
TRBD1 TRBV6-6 CASTPGTGYEQYF
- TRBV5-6 CASSFDLLENEQFF
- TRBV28 CASSWGEAPQYF
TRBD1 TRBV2 CASRDLTGVTSEAFF
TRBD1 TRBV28 CASSLPTGVGGQPQHF
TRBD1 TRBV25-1 CASSPLSLQGARNSQYF
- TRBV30 CAWVGGAEDGYTF
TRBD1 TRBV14 CASSQDPPGQGNNEQFF
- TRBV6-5 CASNKGGDVNTEAFF
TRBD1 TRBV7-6 CASSSTGGAYNEQFF
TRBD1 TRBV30 CAWRGPGGANGYTF
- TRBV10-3 CAISEFSGPGYTF
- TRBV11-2 CASSFMLETQYF
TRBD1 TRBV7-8 CASSLVQGGNYGYTF
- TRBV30 CAWSGNNSPLHF
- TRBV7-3 CASSLTPRTPYNEQFF
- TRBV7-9 CASSKPTGNTEAFF
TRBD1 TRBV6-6 CASRTGVYGYTF
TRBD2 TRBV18 CASSLGRIGANVLTF
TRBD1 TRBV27 CASSFLGQGTSYEQYF
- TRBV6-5 CASRTTGLGDYEQYF
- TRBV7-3 CASSSPQVPPGGWNTEAFF
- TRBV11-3 CASSLAQGTSTDTQYF
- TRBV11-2 CASRFQGITGELFF
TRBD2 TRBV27 CASSLILAGVNEQFF
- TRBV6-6 CASSPPGQPQHF
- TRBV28 CASSAPSYSYEQYF
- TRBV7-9 CASSLESSGYAFF
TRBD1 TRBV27 CASSLQGGTEAFF
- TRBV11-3 CASSYRVYNEQFF
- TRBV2 CARTKGGTDTQYF
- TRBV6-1 CASSENRYTGELFF
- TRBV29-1 CSVGRDTNTGELFF
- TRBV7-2 CASSLAGGVGKNIQYF
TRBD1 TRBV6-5 CASRNRGGHTEAFF
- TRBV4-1 CASSQANRVTEAFF
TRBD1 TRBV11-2 CASTIRWTGGNEQYF
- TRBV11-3 CAATWQGTYEQYF
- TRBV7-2 CASSTDSYGYTF